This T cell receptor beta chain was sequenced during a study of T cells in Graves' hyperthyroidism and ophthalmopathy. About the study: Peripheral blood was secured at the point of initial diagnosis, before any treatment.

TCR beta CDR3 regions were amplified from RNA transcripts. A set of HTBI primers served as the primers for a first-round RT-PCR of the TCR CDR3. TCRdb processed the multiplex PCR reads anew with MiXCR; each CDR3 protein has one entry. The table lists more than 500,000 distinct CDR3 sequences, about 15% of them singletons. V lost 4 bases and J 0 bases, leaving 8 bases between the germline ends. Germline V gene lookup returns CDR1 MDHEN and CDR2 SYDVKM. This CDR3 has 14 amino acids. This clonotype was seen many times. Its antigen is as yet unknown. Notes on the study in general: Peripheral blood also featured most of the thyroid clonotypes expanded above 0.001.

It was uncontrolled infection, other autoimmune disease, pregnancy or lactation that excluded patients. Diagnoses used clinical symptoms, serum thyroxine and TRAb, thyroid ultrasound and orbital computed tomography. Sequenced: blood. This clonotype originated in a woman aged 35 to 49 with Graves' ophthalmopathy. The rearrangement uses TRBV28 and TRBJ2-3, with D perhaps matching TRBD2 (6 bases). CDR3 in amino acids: CASSSGDSTDTQYF. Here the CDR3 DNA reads TGTGCCAGCAGTTCGGGGGATAGCACAGATACGCAGTATTTT.